This T cell receptor beta chain stems from a study of T cell responses to AZD1222 COVID-19 vaccine. This clone was seen only once. Only in-frame clones appear in the TCRdb table, and some are missing; sequencing was by immunoSEQ multiplex PCR. This table holds approximately 150,000 clones, about 94% found once. The CDR3 covers 15 residues. Deletions cut 1 base from V and 1 base from J, with 10 bases between. Germline V gene lookup returns CDR1 LGHNA and CDR2 YSLEER. The clonotype originates from an adult in good health. Source: peripheral blood, taken on day 0 of AZD1222 vaccination. The rearrangement links TRBV4-3 to TRBJ1-1; weak D call: TRBD1 (6 bases). Written as DNA, the CDR3 is TGCGCCAGCAGCCAAGGGCAGGGGTGGAACACTGAAGCTTTCTTT. Residues: CASSQGQGWNTEAFF.